The 25 T cell receptor beta chains reported below all come from one sample, sequenced in a study of cytomegalovirus exposure and HLA in healthy donors listed by TCRdb under 2017. The library was made by the immunoSEQ multiplex PCR assay. For the multiplex PCR, a mixture combining 60 forward primers for TCR Vbeta segments and 13 reverse primers for TCR Jbeta segments was used. TCRdb carries this immuneACCESS record with in-frame sequences only. Its versions omit some clonotypes, under half of them owing to an unresolved V gene in the studies checked, with the rest unexplained. This sample's table carries roughly 50,000 clones. The ten largest clones capture roughly 26% of the sample. Specimen: PBMCs. These receptors were taken from a man in his forties in good health and CMV-seropositive.

The V call is TRBV6-5, the J call TRBJ2-1; D might be TRBD1 (6 bases). Germline V lookup: CDR1 MNHEY, CDR2 SVGAGI. The CDR3 is 13 residues long. V lost 6 bases and J 7 bases, leaving 13 bases between the germline ends. The CDR3: CASRIQGRNEQFF. The CDR3 bases are TGTGCCAGCAGGATCCAGGGGAGAAATGAGCAGTTCTTC.

CDR3 region: CASSEGGSTYNEQFF. In DNA form, the CDR3 reads TGTGCCAGCAGTGAGGGGGGGTCGACCTACAATGAGCAGTTCTTC. The rearrangement links TRBV9 to TRBJ2-1; TRBD2 is a possible D gene (7 bases). Germline loops: CDR1 SGDLS, CDR2 YYNGEE. There are 15 residues in the CDR3. V lost 5 bases and J 2 bases, leaving 14 bases between the germline ends.

CDR3 nucleotides: TGTGCCAGCAGCCCGGAGGCCCAGGGGAACTACGAGCAGTACTTC. Protein sequence: CASSPEAQGNYEQYF. The chain employs TRBV5-6 and TRBJ2-7; a possible D gene is TRBD1 (6 bases). Trimming took 4 bases from V and 3 from J, leaving 17 bases between them. The length of the CDR3 is 15 residues. Germline V CDR1 and CDR2: SGHDT, YYEEEE.

J is TRBJ2-7 and V is TRBV7-2; 14 positions match TRBD2. Germline-derived CDR1 and CDR2 are SGHTA and FQGNSA. V gave up 5 bases and J gave up 3 bases; unmatched junction bases: 6. The CDR3 is made up of 16 amino acids. In DNA, the CDR3 is TGTGCCAGCAGCCCCGGACTAGCGGGGGGTTTCTACGAGCAGTACTTC. Its protein is CASSPGLAGGFYEQYF.

The V gene is TRBV6-5, the J gene TRBJ1-2; D not certain. V dropped 6 bases and J dropped 5 bases, with 7 bases sitting between them. The CDR3 sequence is 11 residues long. The germline gives CDR1 MNHEY, CDR2 SVGAGI. In nucleotides, the CDR3 is TGTGCCAGCAGACGCGTATATGGCTACACCTTC. Its translation: CASRRVYGYTF.

The chain joins TRBV5-1 to TRBJ2-7; 9 positions agree with TRBD1. There are 14 residues in the CDR3. After removal of 8 bases from V and 7 bases from J, the junction contained 13 bases not matched to a gene. The V gene's germline CDR1 is SGHRS and CDR2 YFSETQ. The CDR3 nucleotides are TGCGCCAGTGGACCGGGACAGGGTGTGGGGGAGCAGTACTTC. Its translation: CASGPGQGVGEQYF.

A word on this clone: One end of the junction is discordant with germline, which a read error may explain. The V call is TRBV5-1, the J call TRBJ1-1; D gene uncertain. Germline assignment: CDR1 SGHRS and CDR2 YFSETQ. The CDR3 consists of 13 residues. The DNA of the CDR3 is TGCGCCAGCAGCTTGGCCGAGATCTCTGAAGCTTCCTTT. Protein sequence: CASSLAEISEASF.

V and J are TRBV6-4 and TRBJ2-5, with a tentative D call TRBD2 (6 bases). Trimming removed 5 bases at V and 5 bases at J, with 15 bases between. Germline values: CDR1 MRHNA, CDR2 SNTAGT. The CDR3 is 14 residues long. CDR3: CASSSLSGRETQYF. CDR3 nucleotides: TGTGCCAGCAGTTCCCTTAGCGGTAGGGAGACCCAGTACTTC.

The genes are TRBV12-5 and TRBJ1-1, with a possible D match to TRBD1 (5 bases). From germline, CDR1 is LGHNT and CDR2 FRNRAP. V was pared by 7 bases and J by 0 bases, with 9 bases between. There are 13 residues in the CDR3. In nucleotides, the CDR3 is TGTGCTAGTGCCCCGACAGTGAACACTGAAGCTTTCTTT. This sequence encodes CASAPTVNTEAFF.

This chain joins TRBV7-9 and TRBJ1-2, with a possible D match to TRBD1 (6 bases). The length of the CDR3 is 15 residues. V was clipped by 1 base and J by 3 bases, with 12 bases between them. Germline values: CDR1 SEHNR, CDR2 FQNEAQ (reference sequence). The CDR3 bases are TGTGCCAGCAGCTTAGAAACAGGGCGGTACTATGGCTACACCTTC. Translated: CASSLETGRYYGYTF.

The V gene is TRBV6-1, the J gene TRBJ1-1; no firm D call. V was pared by 0 bases and J by 7 bases, with 12 bases between. This CDR3 is built from 14 residues. The germline V gene has CDR1 MNHNS and CDR2 SASEGT. CDR3 nucleotide sequence: TGTGCCAGCAGTGAAGCCAACCGACACATTGAAGCTTTCTTT. Protein: CASSEANRHIEAFF.

The chain recombines TRBV9 with TRBJ1-4, with 7 bases fitting TRBD1. The CDR3 consists of 15 residues. V shed 0 bases, J shed 3 bases, and the junction held 2 bases outside the gene matches. From germline, CDR1 is SGDLS and CDR2 YYNGEE. CDR3 region: CASSVGDSPNEKLFF. The DNA for the CDR3 is TGTGCCAGCAGCGTAGGGGACAGCCCTAATGAAAAACTGTTTTTT.

The V call is TRBV10-3, the J call TRBJ2-7; D gene uncertain. The length of the CDR3 is 13 residues. Germline CDR1 reads ENHRY; CDR2 reads SYGVKD. Deletions cut 8 bases from V and 1 base from J, with 12 bases between. The CDR3 DNA follows: TGTGCCATCCTGTCAGAAATTTCCTACGAGCAGTACTTC. It encodes CAILSEISYEQYF.

The gene calls are TRBV9 and TRBJ2-7, with TRBD2 matching over 14 bases. With 0 bases clipped from V and 5 bases from J, the junction kept 7 bases outside the gene matches. Germline CDR1 and CDR2: SGDLS and YYNGEE. The CDR3 runs to 17 residues. The CDR3 reads CASSVGGTSGSHHEQYF. In nucleotides, the CDR3 is TGTGCCAGCAGCGTAGGAGGGACTAGCGGGAGTCACCACGAGCAGTACTTC.

The rearrangement uses TRBV7-9 and TRBJ1-4; weak D call: TRBD1 (6 bases). The CDR3 sequence is 15 residues long. Germline CDR1 SEHNR, CDR2 FQNEAQ (reference sequence). V lost 3 bases and J lost 4, with 12 bases in between. Here the CDR3 DNA reads TGTGCCAGCAGCTTGGGGGGGGGCCTTAATGAAAAACTGTTTTTT. The encoded protein is CASSLGGGLNEKLFF. The variable domain in full, with the rest retrieved from reference TRBV7-9 and TRBJ1-4, is DTGVSQNPRHKITKRGQNVTFRCDPISEHNRLYWYRQTLGQGPEFLTYFQNEAQLEKSRLLSDRFSAERPKGSFSTLEIQRTEQGDSAMYLCASSLGGGLNEKLFFGSGTQLSVL.

The chain uses TRBV28 and TRBJ1-2, with a weak D call TRBD1 (5 bases). CDR3 length equals 13 residues. V dropped 5 bases and J dropped 6 bases, with 13 bases sitting between them. The germline gives CDR1 MDHEN, CDR2 SYDVKM. CDR3 loop: CASSDPGGDGYTF. The CDR3, as DNA: TGTGCCAGCAGTGATCCGGGGGGTGATGGCTACACCTTC.

Concerning this clone itself: One end of the junction fails to match germline, which may point to a read error. The chain carries TRBV2 and TRBJ2-1; 10 bases are a match to TRBD2. Germline CDR1 SNHLY, CDR2 FYNNEI. This CDR3 region has 15 residues. The CDR3 DNA reads as TGTGCCAGCAGAGAAGCGGGGGGGCCGGGGAATGAGCAGTTCTTC. Residues: CASREAGGPGNEQFF.

The rearrangement links TRBV18 to TRBJ1-6, with D perhaps matching TRBD1 (6 bases). CDR3 size: 15 residues. With 6 bases removed from V and 6 bases from J, the gap between germline ends came to 15 bases. Germline V lookup: CDR1 KGHSH, CDR2 LQKENI. CDR3 sequence reads: CASSVWTELNSPLHF. CDR3 DNA sequence: TGTGCCAGCTCCGTTTGGACAGAACTTAATTCACCCCTCCACTTT.

The CDR3 region is CASSFNGANTGELFF. CDR3 sequence (DNA): TGTGCCAGCAGCTTTAACGGGGCGAACACCGGGGAGCTGTTTTTT. The J gene is TRBJ2-2, the V gene TRBV5-8; tentative D call: TRBD2 (5 bases). The CDR3 loop spans 15 amino acids. V dropped 2 bases and J dropped 0 bases, with 8 bases sitting between them. Germline CDR1 and CDR2: SGHTS and YDEGEE. The full variable domain, rest sourced from reference TRBV5-8 and TRBJ2-2, is EAGVTQSPTHLIKTRGQQATLRCSPISGHTSVYWYQQALGLGLQFLLWYDEGEERNRGNFPPRFSGRQFPNYSSELNVNALELEDSALYLCASSFNGANTGELFFGEGSRLTVL.

The chain links TRBV5-1 to TRBJ2-7; TRBD2 matches 11 bases. This CDR3 is built from 15 residues. Germline CDR1 and CDR2: SGHRS and YFSETQ. The junction had 8 bases not matched to a gene; V was cut back by 2 bases and J by 7 bases. CDR3 residues: CASSLLAGATGEQYF. Written as DNA, the CDR3 is TGCGCCAGCAGCTTACTAGCGGGGGCCACGGGGGAGCAGTACTTC.

V is TRBV6-5 and J is TRBJ1-2; 7 bases match TRBD1. The CDR3 is made up of 15 amino acids. V was pared by 5 bases and J by 2 bases, with 8 bases of the junction left unmatched. CDR1 and CDR2 (germline): MNHEY, SVGAGI. This CDR3 is CASSSPLQGNYGYTF. In nucleotides, the CDR3 is TGTGCCAGCAGTAGCCCCTTACAGGGGAACTATGGCTACACCTTC.

The chain links TRBV5-1 to TRBJ2-1; 7 bases line up with TRBD1. In germline, CDR1 is SGHRS, CDR2 YFSETQ. Trimming cost V 5 bases and J 5 bases; bases outside gene matches: 7. The CDR3 covers 14 residues. The chain's CDR3 is CASRRQGLHNEQFF. CDR3 DNA: TGCGCCAGCAGAAGACAGGGTCTTCACAATGAGCAGTTCTTC.

The gene calls are TRBV19 and TRBJ2-7; 9 bases fit TRBD2. This CDR3 has 15 amino acids. The trim removed 6 bases at V and 1 base at J, leaving 7 bases unmatched. Germline V gene sequence: CDR1 LNHDA, CDR2 SQIVND (reference sequence). The CDR3, as DNA: TGTGCCAGTAGCCAGAGCGGGAGGCCTTCCTACGAGCAGTACTTC. Its translation is CASSQSGRPSYEQYF.

The CDR3 DNA sequence: TGTGCCAGCTCACCGGCGGTGACCGGGGAGCTGTTTTTT. This gives the protein CASSPAVTGELFF. The chain has TRBV18 and TRBJ2-2; D not certain. Trimming took 3 bases from V and 5 from J, leaving 7 bases between them. The CDR3 runs 13 residues. CDR1 and CDR2 from the germline V gene are KGHSH and LQKENI. Drawing the rest from reference TRBV18 and TRBJ2-2, the complete variable domain is NAGVMQNPRHLVRRRGQEARLRCSPMKGHSHVYWYRQLPEEGLKFMVYLQKENIIDESGMPKERFSAEFPKEGPSILRIQQVVRGDSAAYFCASSPAVTGELFFGEGSRLTVL.

The chain links TRBV5-8 to TRBJ2-3; possibly TRBD2 for D (5 bases). The V and J ends lost 1 base and 0 bases respectively, with 12 bases between them. The CDR3 runs 16 residues. The germline V gene encodes CDR1 SGHTS and CDR2 YDEGEE. The CDR3 loop is CASSLLSGFSTDTQYF. CDR3 DNA: TGTGCCAGCAGCTTGTTGAGCGGCTTTAGCACAGATACGCAGTATTTT.